These T cell receptor beta chains were read from a single sample in a study of blood T cell repertoires in COVID-19. Repertoires were generated with immunoSEQ multiplex PCR, while TCRdb's copy carries only in-frame clones and drops some. The repertoire includes over 250,000 clones, approximately 85% of them detected once, and 11% sits in the top ten. Sequenced input: peripheral blood. Source of these receptors: a woman in her seventies with acute or convalescent COVID-19. The CDR3 runs from the conserved cysteine through the conserved F or W. D genes are given only for firm matches. The size of a clone is reported for some rows only, either as once, few or many, or as a class for expanded clones.

j_gene | len | v_gene | d_gene | abundance | CDR3aa | CDR3nt
TRBJ1-1 | 15 | TRBV5-5 | . | . | CASSPVLSETPEAFF | TGTGCCAGCAGCCCCGTACTCAGCGAAACCCCTGAAGCTTTCTTT
TRBJ2-1 | 15 | TRBV25-1 | TRBD1 | . | CASSEYRDRDNEQFF | TGTGCCAGCAGTGAATATAGGGACAGGGACAATGAGCAGTTCTTC
TRBJ1-3 | 14 | TRBV12-5 | TRBD1 | few | CASGSTGTGNTIYF | TGTGCTAGTGGCTCGACAGGGACTGGAAACACCATATATTTT
TRBJ1-4 | 13 | TRBV3-1/TRBV3-2 | . | . | CASSQVTHEKLFF | TGTGCCAGCAGCCAAGTAACACATGAAAAACTGTTTTTT
TRBJ1-4 | 15 | TRBV6-5 | TRBD1 | . | CASSTTAGGNEKLFF | TGTGCCAGCAGTACTACGGCAGGGGGAAATGAAAAACTGTTTTTT
TRBJ2-3 | 14 | TRBV4-1 | . | . | CASSPRITTDTQYF | TGCGCCAGCAGCCCCAGGATAACCACAGATACGCAGTATTTT
TRBJ2-1 | 15 | TRBV9 | . | . | CASSPTTRSYNEQFF | TGTGCCAGCAGCCCCACCACGAGGTCCTACAATGAGCAGTTCTTC
TRBJ2-5 | 14 | TRBV10-3 | TRBD1 | . | CAISRDRSEETQYF | TGTGCCATCAGCCGGGACAGGTCGGAAGAGACCCAGTACTTC
TRBJ2-5 | 15 | TRBV3-1/TRBV3-2 | . | . | CASSQEGRGRETQYF | TGTGCCAGCAGCCAAGAGGGCAGGGGCCGAGAGACCCAGTACTTC
TRBJ1-2 | 13 | TRBV10-3 | TRBD1 | . | CAISPGQAYGYTF | TGTGCCATCAGTCCCGGACAGGCCTATGGCTACACCTTC
TRBJ2-6 | 18 | TRBV19 | TRBD1 | . | CASSYPRGPNSGANVLTF | TGTGCCAGTAGTTACCCGAGGGGGCCGAACTCTGGGGCCAACGTCCTGACTTTC
TRBJ1-6 | 16 | TRBV14 | TRBD1 | . | CASSQYLGQGASPLHF | TGTGCCAGCAGCCAATACTTGGGACAGGGGGCTTCACCCCTCCACTTT
TRBJ2-5 | 12 | TRBV15 | TRBD2 | . | CATGLAEETQYF | TGTGCCACCGGACTAGCGGAAGAGACCCAGTACTTC
TRBJ2-1 | 15 | TRBV7-9 | . | . | CASSSRGGTWDEQFF | TGTGCCAGCAGCTCTAGGGGGGGGACCTGGGATGAGCAGTTCTTC
TRBJ2-2 | 14 | TRBV3-1/TRBV3-2 | . | . | CASSHAGSTGELFF | TGTGCCAGCAGCCACGCGGGCTCCACCGGGGAGCTGTTTTTT
TRBJ1-2 | 15 | TRBV27 | TRBD1 | . | CASSLNRGRTEGYTF | TGTGCCAGCAGTCTTAACAGGGGGCGCACGGAAGGCTACACCTTC